Listed below are T cell receptor beta chains from one sample, sequenced in a study of Graves' ophthalmopathy and Graves' hyperthyroidism. MiXCR, applied by TCRdb to the multiplex PCR reads, yields one record per CDR3 protein. The sample includes around 660,000 distinct CDR3 sequences, about 41% of them seen just once. Sequencing used peripheral blood. The receptor set was obtained from an adult man with Graves' ophthalmopathy. The CDR3 runs from the conserved cysteine through the conserved F or W. The D gene is left open where the match is weak.

CDR3: CAWSVGQGPQPQHF
D: -
V: TRBV30

CDR3: CASRNGEKLFF
D: -
V: TRBV6-6

CDR3: CSAKGDRGAFF
D: -
V: TRBV20-1

CDR3: CASSNQGDYGYTF
D: -
V: TRBV27

CDR3: CSARNSGGTQYF
D: -
V: TRBV20-1

CDR3: CASTGPLSRAQYF
D: -
V: TRBV25-1

CDR3: CAITPGSLGKNTEAFF
D: -
V: TRBV10-3

CDR3: CASISPVSYEQYF
D: -
V: TRBV6-1

CDR3: CASSRGQGAGYEQYF
D: TRBD1
V: TRBV14

CDR3: CASSPGDRLNTEAFF
D: -
V: TRBV13

CDR3: CASSYLGGDQETQYF
D: -
V: TRBV7-9

CDR3: CAISEQSGTSKTQYF
D: TRBD2
V: TRBV10-3

CDR3: CAISEGTGLAFF
D: -
V: TRBV10-3

CDR3: CSSQAPSTEAFF
D: -
V: TRBV29-1

CDR3: CASSPTGTQETQYF
D: -
V: TRBV7-8

CDR3: CASSAIGGKWTGELFF
D: -
V: TRBV7-2

CDR3: CASSQPGQGLYGYTF
D: TRBD1
V: TRBV7-1

CDR3: CASSQQWLGNTIYF
D: -
V: TRBV14

CDR3: CSARGQATYEQYF
D: -
V: TRBV20-1

CDR3: CASSEHSGNQPQHF
D: -
V: TRBV6-1

CDR3: CASSLRRDTDQETQYF
D: -
V: TRBV7-2

CDR3: CASSGGGQTYEHF
D: TRBD1
V: TRBV10-3

CDR3: CASSLFPAGGQPQYF
D: -
V: TRBV2

CDR3: CASREGATEAFF
D: -
V: TRBV12-3/TRBV12-4

CDR3: CAWNEGAGNTIYF
D: -
V: TRBV9

CDR3: CASSQDGAGLYNSPLHF
D: -
V: TRBV4-3

CDR3: CASSRGGEATQYF
D: -
V: TRBV2

CDR3: CASSLEQGFSMVYEQYF
D: -
V: TRBV5-5

CDR3: CASSELAVEDYSNQPQHF
D: -
V: TRBV25-1

CDR3: CASSFGEGGYTF
D: -
V: TRBV7-9

CDR3: CASRERGSYYEQYF
D: TRBD2
V: TRBV25-1

CDR3: CRLAGLATSYEQYF
D: TRBD2
V: TRBV29-1

CDR3: CASSLPEGRYGYTF
D: -
V: TRBV19

CDR3: CASSEPGNGKGNQPQHF
D: -
V: TRBV10-3

CDR3: CASSVGRQANYGYTF
D: -
V: TRBV9

CDR3: CASSVASGGLQETQYF
D: -
V: TRBV9

CDR3: CASGQGGVQPQHF
D: TRBD1
V: TRBV2

CDR3: CASLEQGSVEKLFF
D: -
V: TRBV6-1

CDR3: CASSLDRGTGGNYGYTF
D: TRBD1
V: TRBV11-2

CDR3: CASSSRLADQETQYF
D: TRBD2
V: TRBV7-9

CDR3: CSASGGRGAQHF
D: -
V: TRBV20-1

CDR3: CSGAGPSRGNTGELFF
D: -
V: TRBV29-1

CDR3: CASSPDWIRYF
D: -
V: TRBV7-9

CDR3: CAISESAGGRGEKLFF
D: -
V: TRBV10-3